This T cell receptor (beta chain) was observed in a study of blood T cell repertoires in COVID-19 (TCRdb year 2020). Regarding the study in general: Collaborator samples came from the United States, Italy and Spain and covered acute and convalescent phases of COVID-19. The prospective study material was composed of cDNA or gDNA derived from T cells, B-cell-depleted T cells, or PBMCs. HLA class I and class II types, where available, came from metadata supplied by the sample provider rather than from assay-based typing. Samples were obtained from the ongoing ImmuneRACE study (first 160 participants) and from over a thousand subjects provided by 6 global collaborators. The sample metadata nearly always contained a de-identified subject ID, COVID-19 status, age in years and sex. The dataset comprised deeply sampled blood TCRbeta repertoires from subjects exposed to, actively infected with, or recovered from COVID-19. The repertoires were released in a freely available public database meant as a resource for research on the immune response to SARS-CoV-2. Beyond this particular receptor, the publication reports: The quantity of clinical and demographic metadata differed by source and by participant and was supplied without curation.

In Seattle, one collaborating source enrolled patients while the infection was active and tracked those patients longitudinally over the course of disease. Collaborating institutions collected whole blood in K2EDTA tubes following their own protocols. For TCRbeta analysis, collaborators shipped samples in one of three forms: frozen whole blood, isolated PBMCs, or DNA extracted from either of those sample types. The immunoSEQ Assay, a bias-controlled multiplex PCR, was used to amplify TCRbeta CDR3 regions from genomic DNA. Per the authors' processing: The number of nucleated cells in each sample was estimated from the amplification of reference gene primers within the assay. Sequence reads were collapsed and filtered to measure the absolute abundance of every unique TCRbeta CDR3 rearrangement. For each sample, productive Simpson clonality was calculated by taking the square root of Simpson's diversity index across productive rearrangements. Held by TCRdb, this immuneACCESS table contains in-frame sequences only and omits some clones. Under half of the omission traces to an unresolved V gene where checked; the cause of the rest is unknown. The V and J calls and the clone size are those of that table, but D and trimming were determined from the DNA. In this sample the table shows 70,000 or so clones, approximately 86% of which occur a single time. 15% to 20% of the sample is taken by the ten largest.

The CDR3 measures 16 amino acids from cysteine to phenylalanine. Only CDR3 DNA remains: 48 bases, in frame from the first base. V and J are trimmed by 2 bases and 8 bases, and the gene matches miss 12 bases of the junction. The germline V gene (reference sequence) sets CDR1 to LGHDT and CDR2 to YNNKEL. Regarding this clone: Its antigen remains unidentified. Base qualities are not at hand, and no much larger clone is one base apart.

The chain was built from TRBV3-1 (or the pseudogene TRBV3-2) and TRBJ2-3; TRBD2 agrees with 8 junctional bases. The origin of this receptor is a man between 35 and 55 years old with COVID-19, enrolled during active disease. Sample: peripheral blood. The CDR3 reads CASSQQYSGVRGTQYF. The nucleotide sequence is given as TGTGCCAGCAGCCAACAATATAGCGGGGTCCGGGGTACGCAGTATTTT.